The T cell receptor (beta chain) under discussion was sequenced for a study of T cells in Graves' hyperthyroidism and ophthalmopathy. Amplification targeted TCR beta CDR3 regions from RNA transcripts. First-round RT-PCR of the TCR CDR3 relied on the HTBI primer set. From the multiplex PCR reads, TCRdb called clonotypes with MiXCR, one entry per CDR3 protein. The profile shows 750,000 to 900,000 distinct CDR3 sequences, about two fifths of them singletons. Worth noting for this clonotype: Its target is unknown.

General study findings and limits: Separating ophthalmopathy from stable hyperthyroidism was achieved by a 13 V-J model. Most thyroid clonotypes expanded above 0.001 appeared in blood too.

Among the patients, aged 18 to 65, hyperthyroidism was newly diagnosed and had lasted under 2 months. In making diagnoses, clinical symptoms, serum thyroxine and TRAb, thyroid ultrasound and orbital computed tomography were all used. The TCR sequence derives from a man aged 18 to 29 with Graves' hyperthyroidism. Material: blood.

The CDR3 protein is CASSWGQGPHGYTF. For the CDR3, the DNA is TGTGCCAGCAGCTGGGGACAGGGGCCGCATGGCTACACCTTC. The J gene is TRBJ1-2, the V gene TRBV7-2, with 10 bases that match TRBD1. Trimming removed 4 bases from V and 6 bases from J; junction bases left unmatched: 5. This CDR3 comprises 14 residues. The germline CDR1 and CDR2 sequences are SGHTA and FQGNSA.